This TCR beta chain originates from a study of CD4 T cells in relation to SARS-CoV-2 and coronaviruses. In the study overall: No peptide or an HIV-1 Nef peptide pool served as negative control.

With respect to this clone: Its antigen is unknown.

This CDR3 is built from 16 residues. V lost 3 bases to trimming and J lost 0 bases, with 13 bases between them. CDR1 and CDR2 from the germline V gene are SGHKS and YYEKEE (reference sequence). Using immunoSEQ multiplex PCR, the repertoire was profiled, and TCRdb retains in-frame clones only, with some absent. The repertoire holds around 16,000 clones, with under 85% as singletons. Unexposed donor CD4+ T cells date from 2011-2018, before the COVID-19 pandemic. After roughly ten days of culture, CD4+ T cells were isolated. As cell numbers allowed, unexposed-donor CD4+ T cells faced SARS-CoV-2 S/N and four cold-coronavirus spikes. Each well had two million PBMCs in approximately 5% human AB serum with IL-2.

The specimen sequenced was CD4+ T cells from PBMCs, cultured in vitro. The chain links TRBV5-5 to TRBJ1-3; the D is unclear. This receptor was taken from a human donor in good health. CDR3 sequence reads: CASSSRPTASGNTIYF. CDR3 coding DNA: TGTGCCAGCAGCTCCCGACCGACGGCCTCTGGAAACACCATATATTTT.